The sequence of this T cell receptor beta chain was determined in a study of regulatory T cells in long-lasting Graves disease. Overall study findings and caveats: Persistent disease samples used TRBV28, TRBJ1-2 and TRBJ2-5 preferentially.

Arm-PCR of CDR3 regions and iRepertoire HTBI primers were the basis on which TCR beta libraries were built. One entry per CDR3 protein results from TCRdb running MiXCR on the multiplex PCR reads. The profile shows approximately 400,000 distinct CDR3 sequences, about 23% of them singletons. This CDR3 spans 14 amino acids. Trimming stripped 2 bases from V and 1 base from J, with 8 bases between. CDR1 and CDR2 (germline): MNHEY, SVGEGT. The sample's time point: persistent/refractory GD, antithyroid drugs over 5 years with positive TRAb. The TCR library was made from RNA extracted from PBMCs. This clonotype was found a few times. Its antigen is as yet unknown.

The receptor was derived from a woman aged 40 to 50 with Graves disease. This sequence joins TRBV6-2 or TRBV6-3 and TRBJ1-1, with D maybe TRBD1 (5 bases). This specimen consisted of peripheral blood mononuclear cells (PBMCs), obtained when the disease was refractory, from a patient treated with antithyroid drugs. CDR3 residues: CASSYPGRNTEAFF. The DNA for the CDR3 is TGTGCCAGCAGTTACCCAGGGAGGAACACTGAAGCTTTCTTT.